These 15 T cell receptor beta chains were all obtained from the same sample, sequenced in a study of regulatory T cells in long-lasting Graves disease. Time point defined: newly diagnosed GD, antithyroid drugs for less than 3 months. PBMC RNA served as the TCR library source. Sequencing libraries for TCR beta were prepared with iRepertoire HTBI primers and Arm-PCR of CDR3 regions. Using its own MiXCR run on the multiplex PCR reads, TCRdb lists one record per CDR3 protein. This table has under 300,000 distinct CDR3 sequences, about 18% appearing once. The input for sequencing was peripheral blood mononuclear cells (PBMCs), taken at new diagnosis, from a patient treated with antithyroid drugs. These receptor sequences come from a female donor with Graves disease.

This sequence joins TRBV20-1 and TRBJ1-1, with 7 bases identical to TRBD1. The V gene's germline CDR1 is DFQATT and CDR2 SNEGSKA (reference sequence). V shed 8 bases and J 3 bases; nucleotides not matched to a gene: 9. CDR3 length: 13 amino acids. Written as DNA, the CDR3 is TGCAGTACAGGTCGGGACAGCTACACTGAAGCTTTCTTT. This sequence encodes CSTGRDSYTEAFF.

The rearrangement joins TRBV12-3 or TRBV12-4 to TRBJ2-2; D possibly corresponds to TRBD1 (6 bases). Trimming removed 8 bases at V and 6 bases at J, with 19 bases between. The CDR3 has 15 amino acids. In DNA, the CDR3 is TGTGCCAGCGCCCGAGGCAGGGGTAGAGCCGGGGAGCTGTTTTTT. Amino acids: CASARGRGRAGELFF.

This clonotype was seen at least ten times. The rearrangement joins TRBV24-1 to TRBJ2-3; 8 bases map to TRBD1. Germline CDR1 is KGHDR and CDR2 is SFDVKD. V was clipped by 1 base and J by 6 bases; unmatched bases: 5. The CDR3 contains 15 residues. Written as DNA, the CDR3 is TGTGCCACCAGTGATTTCTCAAACAGGGGGGATACGCAGTATTTT. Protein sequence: CATSDFSNRGDTQYF.

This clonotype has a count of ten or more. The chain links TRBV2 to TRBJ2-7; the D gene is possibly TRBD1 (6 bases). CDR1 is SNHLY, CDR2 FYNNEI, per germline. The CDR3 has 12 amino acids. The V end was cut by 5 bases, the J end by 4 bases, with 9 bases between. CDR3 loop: CASSRDIYEQYF. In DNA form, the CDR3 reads TGTGCCAGCAGTCGGGACATTTACGAGCAGTACTTC.

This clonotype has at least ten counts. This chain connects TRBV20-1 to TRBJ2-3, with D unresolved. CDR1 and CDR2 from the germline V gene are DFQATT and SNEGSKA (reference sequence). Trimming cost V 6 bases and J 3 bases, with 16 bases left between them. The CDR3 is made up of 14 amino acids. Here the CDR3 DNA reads TGCAGTGCCCGGACGCCCGTAGTGACAGATACGCAGTATTTT. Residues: CSARTPVVTDTQYF.

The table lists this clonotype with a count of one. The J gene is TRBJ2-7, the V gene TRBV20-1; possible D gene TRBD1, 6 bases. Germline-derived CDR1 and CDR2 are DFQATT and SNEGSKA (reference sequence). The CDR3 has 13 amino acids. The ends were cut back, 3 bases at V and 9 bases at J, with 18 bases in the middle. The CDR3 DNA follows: TGCAGTGCTAGCCCTCTACAGGGTTTCGGGCAGTACTTC. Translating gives CSASPLQGFGQYF.

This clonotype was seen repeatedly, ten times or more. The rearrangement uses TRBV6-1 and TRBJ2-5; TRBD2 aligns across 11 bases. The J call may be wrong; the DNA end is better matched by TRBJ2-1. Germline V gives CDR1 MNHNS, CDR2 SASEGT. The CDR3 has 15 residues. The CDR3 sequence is CASVPWGLAVNEQFF. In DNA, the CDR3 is TGTGCCAGCGTACCGTGGGGACTAGCGGTCAATGAGCAGTTCTTC.

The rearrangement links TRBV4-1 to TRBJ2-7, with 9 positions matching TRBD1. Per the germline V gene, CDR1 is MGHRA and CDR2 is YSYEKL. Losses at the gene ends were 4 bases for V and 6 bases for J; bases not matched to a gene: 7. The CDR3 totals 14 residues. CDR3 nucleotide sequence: TGCGCCAGCAGCCCCACCTGGACAGGGGTCGAGCAGTACTTC. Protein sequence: CASSPTWTGVEQYF.

This CDR3 reads CSARSGGSTNEKLFF. CDR3 DNA: TGCAGTGCTAGGTCGGGGGGCTCAACTAATGAAAAACTGTTTTTT. The J gene is TRBJ1-4, the V gene TRBV20-1; TRBD1 might be the D (6 bases). Between the trimmed V and J ends, which lost 3 bases and 0 bases, there was a span of 11 bases. The CDR3 length is 15 residues. CDR1 and CDR2 from the germline V gene are DFQATT and SNEGSKA (reference sequence).

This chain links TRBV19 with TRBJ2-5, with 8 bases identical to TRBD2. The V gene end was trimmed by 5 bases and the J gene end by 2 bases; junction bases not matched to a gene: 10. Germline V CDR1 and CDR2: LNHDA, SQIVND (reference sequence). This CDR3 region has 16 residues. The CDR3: CASSPLAGRYQETQYF. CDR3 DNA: TGTGCCAGTAGTCCCTTAGCGGGAAGGTATCAAGAGACCCAGTACTTC.

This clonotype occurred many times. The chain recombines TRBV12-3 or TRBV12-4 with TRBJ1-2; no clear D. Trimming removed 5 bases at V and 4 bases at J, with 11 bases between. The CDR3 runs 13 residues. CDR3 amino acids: CASSPQWGYGYTF. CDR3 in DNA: TGTGCCAGCAGTCCCCAGTGGGGCTATGGCTACACCTTC.

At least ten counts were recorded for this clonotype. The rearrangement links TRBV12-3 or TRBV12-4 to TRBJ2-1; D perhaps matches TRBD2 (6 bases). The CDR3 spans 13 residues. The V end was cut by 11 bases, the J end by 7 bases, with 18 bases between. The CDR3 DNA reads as TGTGCCTCCGCGCTCTCTGCGGGGAATGAGCAGTTCTTC. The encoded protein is CASALSAGNEQFF.

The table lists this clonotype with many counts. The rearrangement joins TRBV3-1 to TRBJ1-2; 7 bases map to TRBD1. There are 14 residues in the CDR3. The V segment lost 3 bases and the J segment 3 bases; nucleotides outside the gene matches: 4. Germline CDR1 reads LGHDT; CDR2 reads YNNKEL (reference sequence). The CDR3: CASSHGDSDYGYTF. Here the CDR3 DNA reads TGTGCCAGCAGCCACGGGGACAGTGACTATGGCTACACCTTC.

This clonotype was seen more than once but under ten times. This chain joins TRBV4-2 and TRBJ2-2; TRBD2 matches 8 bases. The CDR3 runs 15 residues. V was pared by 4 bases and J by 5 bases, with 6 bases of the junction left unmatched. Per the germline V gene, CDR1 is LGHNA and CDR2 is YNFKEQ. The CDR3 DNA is TGTGCCAGCAGCCCCAGAGCGGGAGTTACCGGGGAGCTGTTTTTT. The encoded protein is CASSPRAGVTGELFF.

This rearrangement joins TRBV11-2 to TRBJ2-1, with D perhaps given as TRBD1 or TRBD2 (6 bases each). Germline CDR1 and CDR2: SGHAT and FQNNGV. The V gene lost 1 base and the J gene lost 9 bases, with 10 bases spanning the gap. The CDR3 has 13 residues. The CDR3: CASSLGRGFEQFF. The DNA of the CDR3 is TGTGCCAGCAGCTTAGGGAGGGGGTTTGAGCAGTTCTTC.